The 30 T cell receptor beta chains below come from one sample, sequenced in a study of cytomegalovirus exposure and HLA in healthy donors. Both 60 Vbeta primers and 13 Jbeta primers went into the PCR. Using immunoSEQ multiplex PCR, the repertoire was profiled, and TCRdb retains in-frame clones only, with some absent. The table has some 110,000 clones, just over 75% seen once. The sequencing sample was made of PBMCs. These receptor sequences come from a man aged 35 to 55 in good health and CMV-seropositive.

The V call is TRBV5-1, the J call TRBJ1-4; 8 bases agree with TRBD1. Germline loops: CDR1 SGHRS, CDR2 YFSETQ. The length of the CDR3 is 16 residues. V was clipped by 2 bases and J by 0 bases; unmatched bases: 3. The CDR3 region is CASSLDRGATNEKLFF. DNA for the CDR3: TGCGCCAGCAGCTTAGACAGGGGTGCAACTAATGAAAAACTGTTTTTT.

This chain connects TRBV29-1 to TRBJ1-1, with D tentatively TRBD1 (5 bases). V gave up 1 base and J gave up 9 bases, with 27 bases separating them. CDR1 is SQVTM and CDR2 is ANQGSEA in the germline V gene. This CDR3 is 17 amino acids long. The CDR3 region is CSVEGGLQGTGVIKAFF. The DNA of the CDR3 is TGCAGCGTTGAAGGCGGCCTGCAGGGAACGGGGGTGATTAAAGCTTTCTTT.

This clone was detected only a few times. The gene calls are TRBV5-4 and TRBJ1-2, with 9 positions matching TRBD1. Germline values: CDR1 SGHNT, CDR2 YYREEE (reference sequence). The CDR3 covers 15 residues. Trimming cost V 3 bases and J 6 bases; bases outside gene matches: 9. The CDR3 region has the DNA TGTGCCAGCAGCTCCCGAGACAGGGGGTTCGATGGCTACACCTTC. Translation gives CASSSRDRGFDGYTF.

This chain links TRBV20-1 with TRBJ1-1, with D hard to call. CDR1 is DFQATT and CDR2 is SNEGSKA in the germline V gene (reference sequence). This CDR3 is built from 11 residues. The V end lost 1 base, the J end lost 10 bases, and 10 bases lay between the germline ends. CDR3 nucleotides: TGCAGTGCTAGAGGTTATACCGGAGCTTTCTTT. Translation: CSARGYTGAFF.

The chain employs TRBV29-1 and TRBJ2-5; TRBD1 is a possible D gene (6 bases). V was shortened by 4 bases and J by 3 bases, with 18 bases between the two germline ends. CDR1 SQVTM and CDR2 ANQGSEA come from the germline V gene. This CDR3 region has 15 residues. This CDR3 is CSVAESGHRKETQYF. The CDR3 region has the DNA TGCAGCGTTGCAGAATCGGGACACAGAAAAGAGACCCAGTACTTC.

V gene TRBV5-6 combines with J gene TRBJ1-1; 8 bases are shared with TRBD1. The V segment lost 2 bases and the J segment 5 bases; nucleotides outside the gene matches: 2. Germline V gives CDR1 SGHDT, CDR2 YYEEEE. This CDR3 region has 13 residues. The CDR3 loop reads CASSFTGGTEAFF. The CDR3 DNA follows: TGTGCCAGCAGCTTTACAGGGGGAACTGAAGCTTTCTTT.

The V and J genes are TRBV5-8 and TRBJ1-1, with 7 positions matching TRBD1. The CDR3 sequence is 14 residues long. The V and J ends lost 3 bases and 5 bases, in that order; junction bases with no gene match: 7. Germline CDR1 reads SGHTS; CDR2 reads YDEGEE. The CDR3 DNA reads TGTGCCAGCAGCTCAGGACAGGTAAAGACTGAAGCTTTCTTT. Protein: CASSSGQVKTEAFF.

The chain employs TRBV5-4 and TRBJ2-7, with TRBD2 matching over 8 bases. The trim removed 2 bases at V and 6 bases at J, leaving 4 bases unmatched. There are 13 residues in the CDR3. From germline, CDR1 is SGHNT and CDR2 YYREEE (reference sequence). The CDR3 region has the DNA TGTGCCAGCAGCTTCCAAGCGGGAGCCGAGCAGTACTTC. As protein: CASSFQAGAEQYF.

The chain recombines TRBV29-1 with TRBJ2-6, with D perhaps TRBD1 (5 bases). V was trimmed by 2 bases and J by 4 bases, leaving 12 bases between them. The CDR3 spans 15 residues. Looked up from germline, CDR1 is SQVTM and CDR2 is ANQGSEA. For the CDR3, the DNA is TGCAGCGTTGAAAGTTTAGGGGTCGGGGCCAACGTCCTGACTTTC. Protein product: CSVESLGVGANVLTF.

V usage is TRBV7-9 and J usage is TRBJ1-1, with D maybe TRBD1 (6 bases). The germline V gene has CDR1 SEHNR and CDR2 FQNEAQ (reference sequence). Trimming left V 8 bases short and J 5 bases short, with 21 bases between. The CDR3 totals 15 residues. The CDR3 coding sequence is TGTGCCAGCGACACAGGGCTAGGGGGAGTGACTGAAGCTTTCTTT. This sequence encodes CASDTGLGGVTEAFF.

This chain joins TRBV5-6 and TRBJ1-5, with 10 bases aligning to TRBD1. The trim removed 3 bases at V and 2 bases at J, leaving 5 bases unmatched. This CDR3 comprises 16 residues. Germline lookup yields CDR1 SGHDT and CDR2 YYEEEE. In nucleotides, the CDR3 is TGTGCCAGCAGCTCCGGGACAGGGGATGGCAATCAGCCCCAGCATTTT. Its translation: CASSSGTGDGNQPQHF.

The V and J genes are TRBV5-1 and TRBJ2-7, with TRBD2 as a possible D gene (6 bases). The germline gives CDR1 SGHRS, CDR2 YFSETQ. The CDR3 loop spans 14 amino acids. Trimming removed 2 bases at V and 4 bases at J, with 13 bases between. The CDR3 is CASSFFGGSYEQYF. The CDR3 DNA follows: TGCGCCAGCAGCTTTTTCGGGGGATCTTACGAGCAGTACTTC.

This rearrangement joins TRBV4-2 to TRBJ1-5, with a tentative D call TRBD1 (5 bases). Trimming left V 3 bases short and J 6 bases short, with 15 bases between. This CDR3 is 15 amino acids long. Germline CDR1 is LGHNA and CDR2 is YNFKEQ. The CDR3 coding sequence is TGTGCCAGCAGCCATCTTCAGGGTACTCCTCAGCCCCAGCATTTT. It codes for CASSHLQGTPQPQHF.

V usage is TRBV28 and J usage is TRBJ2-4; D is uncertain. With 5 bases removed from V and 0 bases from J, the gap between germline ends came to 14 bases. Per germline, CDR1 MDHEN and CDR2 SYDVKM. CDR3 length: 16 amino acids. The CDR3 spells CASSPPASLAKNIQYF. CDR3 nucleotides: TGTGCCAGCAGTCCCCCCGCCAGTCTAGCCAAAAACATTCAGTACTTC.

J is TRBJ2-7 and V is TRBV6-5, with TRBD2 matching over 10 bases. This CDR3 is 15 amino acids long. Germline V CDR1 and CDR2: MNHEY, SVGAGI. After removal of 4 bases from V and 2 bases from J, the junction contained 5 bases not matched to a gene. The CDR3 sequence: CASSWTSGTPYEQYF. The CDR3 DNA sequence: TGTGCCAGCAGTTGGACTAGCGGAACCCCCTACGAGCAGTACTTC.

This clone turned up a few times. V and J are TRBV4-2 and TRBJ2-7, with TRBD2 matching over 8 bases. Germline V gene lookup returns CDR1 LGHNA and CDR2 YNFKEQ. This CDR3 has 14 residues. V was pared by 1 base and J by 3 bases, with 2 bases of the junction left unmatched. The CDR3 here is CASSQAGGVYEQYF. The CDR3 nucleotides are TGTGCCAGCAGCCAAGCCGGGGGGGTCTACGAGCAGTACTTC.

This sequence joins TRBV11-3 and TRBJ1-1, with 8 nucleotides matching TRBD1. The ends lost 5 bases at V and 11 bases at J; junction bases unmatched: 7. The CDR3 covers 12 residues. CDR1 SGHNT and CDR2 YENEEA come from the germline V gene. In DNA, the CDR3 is TGTGCCAGCAGCACCCCGGGACAGGAGGCTTTCTTT. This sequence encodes CASSTPGQEAFF.

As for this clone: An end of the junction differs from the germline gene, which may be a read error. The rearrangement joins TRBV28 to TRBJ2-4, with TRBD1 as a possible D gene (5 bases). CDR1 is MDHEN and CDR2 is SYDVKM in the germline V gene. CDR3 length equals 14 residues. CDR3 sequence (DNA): TGTGCCAGCAGTTTTCTGCAGGGTAAAAACAGTCAGTACTTC. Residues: CASSFLQGKNSQYF.

CDR3 sequence reads: CASIPSGGRGEQFF. Written as DNA, the CDR3 is TGTGCCAGCATCCCTAGCGGGGGGCGAGGGGAGCAGTTCTTC. The chain couples TRBV7-2 to TRBJ2-1; 11 bases match TRBD2. This CDR3 is built from 14 residues. With V trimmed by 7 bases and J by 10 bases, 9 bases remained unmatched. Looked up from germline, CDR1 is SGHTA and CDR2 is FQGNSA.

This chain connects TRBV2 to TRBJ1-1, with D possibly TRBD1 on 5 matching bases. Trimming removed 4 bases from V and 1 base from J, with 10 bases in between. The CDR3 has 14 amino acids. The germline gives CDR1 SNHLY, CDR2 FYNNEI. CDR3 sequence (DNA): TGTGCCAGCAGTGGGGAGGGACGGAACACTGAAGCTTTCTTT. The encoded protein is CASSGEGRNTEAFF.

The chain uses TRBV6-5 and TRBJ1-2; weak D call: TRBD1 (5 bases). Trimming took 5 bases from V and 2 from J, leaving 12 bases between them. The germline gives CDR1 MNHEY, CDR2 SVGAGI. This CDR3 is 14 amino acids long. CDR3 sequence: CASSTRGGNYGYTF. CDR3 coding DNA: TGTGCCAGCAGTACCCGGGGGGGAAACTATGGCTACACCTTC.

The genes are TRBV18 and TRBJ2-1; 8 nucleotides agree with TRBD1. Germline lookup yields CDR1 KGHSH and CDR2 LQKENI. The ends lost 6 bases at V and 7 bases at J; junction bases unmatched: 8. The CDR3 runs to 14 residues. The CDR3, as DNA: TGTGCCAGCTCCCAGGGGGCGGGGAGGAATGAGCAGTTCTTC. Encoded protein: CASSQGAGRNEQFF.

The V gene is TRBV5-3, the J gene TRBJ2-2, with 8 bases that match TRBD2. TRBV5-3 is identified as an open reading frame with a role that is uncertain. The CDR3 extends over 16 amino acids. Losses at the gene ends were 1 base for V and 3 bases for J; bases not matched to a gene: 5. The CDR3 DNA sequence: TGTGCCAGAAGCTTGTCCGGGGGGGAGTACACCGGGGAGCTGTTTTTT. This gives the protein CARSLSGGEYTGELFF.

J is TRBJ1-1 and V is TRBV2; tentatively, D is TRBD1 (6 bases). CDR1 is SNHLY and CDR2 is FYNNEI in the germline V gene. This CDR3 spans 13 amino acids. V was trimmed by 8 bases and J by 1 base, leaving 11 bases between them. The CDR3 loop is CASAGQRNTEAFF. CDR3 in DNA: TGTGCCAGCGCTGGACAGAGGAACACTGAAGCTTTCTTT.

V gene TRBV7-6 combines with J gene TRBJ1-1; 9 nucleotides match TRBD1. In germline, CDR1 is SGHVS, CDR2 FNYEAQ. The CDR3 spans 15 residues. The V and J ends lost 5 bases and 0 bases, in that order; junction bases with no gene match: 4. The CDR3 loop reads CASSSRQGVNTEAFF. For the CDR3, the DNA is TGTGCCAGCAGCAGCAGACAGGGGGTGAACACTGAAGCTTTCTTT.

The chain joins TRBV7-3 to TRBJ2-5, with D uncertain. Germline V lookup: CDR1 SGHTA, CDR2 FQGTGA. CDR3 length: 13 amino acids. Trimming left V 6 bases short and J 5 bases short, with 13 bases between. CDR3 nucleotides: TGTGCCAGCAGTACTTACCCTAAGGAGACCCAGTACTTC. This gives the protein CASSTYPKETQYF. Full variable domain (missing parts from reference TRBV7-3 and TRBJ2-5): GAGVSQTPSNKVTEKGKYVELRCDPISGHTALYWYRQSLGQGPEFLIYFQGTGAADDSGLPNDRFFAVRPEGSVSTLKIQRTERGDSAVYLCASSTYPKETQYFGPGTRLLVL.

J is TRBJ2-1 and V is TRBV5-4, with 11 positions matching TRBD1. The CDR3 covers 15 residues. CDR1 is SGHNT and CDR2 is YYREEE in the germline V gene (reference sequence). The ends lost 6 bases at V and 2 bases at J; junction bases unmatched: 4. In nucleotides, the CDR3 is TGTGCCAGCACCGGGGGACAGGGGGCCTACAATGAGCAGTTCTTC. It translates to CASTGGQGAYNEQFF.

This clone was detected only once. In DNA form, the CDR3 reads TGTGCCATTTCTTTACAGGGGGCAGATAATTCACCCCTCCACTTT. Its translation: CAISLQGADNSPLHF. The chain carries TRBV2 and TRBJ1-6, with 9 positions matching TRBD1. The CDR3 length is 15 residues. J lost 5 bases, V lost 10 bases, and 9 bases had no gene match. Germline V CDR1 and CDR2: SNHLY, FYNNEI.

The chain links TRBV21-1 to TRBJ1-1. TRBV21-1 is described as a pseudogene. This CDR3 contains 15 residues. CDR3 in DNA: TGTGCCAGCAGCTGGGGGGAGGGTTTGAACACTGAAGCTTTCTTT. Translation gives CASSWGEGLNTEAFF.

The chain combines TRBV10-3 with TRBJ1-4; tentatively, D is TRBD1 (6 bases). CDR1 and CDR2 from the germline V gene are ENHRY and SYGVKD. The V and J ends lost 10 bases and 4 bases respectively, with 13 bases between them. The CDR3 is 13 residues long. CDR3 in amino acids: CAKMGHGNEKLFF. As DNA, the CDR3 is TGTGCCAAGATGGGACACGGTAATGAAAAACTGTTTTTT.